The 5 T cell receptor beta chains given below trace back to one sample, sequenced in a study of radiotherapy plus CTLA-4 blockade in lung cancer. Produced via immunoSEQ multiplex PCR; TCRdb's table is partial and in-frame only. The sample carries approximately 28,000 clones, 70% to 85% recorded once. This specimen was peripheral blood, taken from a patient treated with radiotherapy plus ipilimumab. These receptors originate from a human donor with non-small cell lung cancer who had stable disease on radiotherapy plus ipilimumab.

CDR3 nucleotide sequence: TGTGCCTGGAGTCGTAGCAATGAGCAGTTCTTC. Translation gives CAWSRSNEQFF. The chain links TRBV30 to TRBJ2-1; no clear D. The length of the CDR3 is 11 residues. The germline gives CDR1 GTSNPN, CDR2 SVGIG (reference sequence). V lost 2 bases to trimming and J lost 6 bases, with 5 bases between them. The full variable domain, rest sourced from reference TRBV30 and TRBJ2-1, is SQTIHQWPATLVQPVGSPLSLECTVEGTSNPNLYWYRQAAGRGLQLLFYSVGIGQISSEVPQNLSASRPQDRQFILSSKKLLLSDSGFYLCAWSRSNEQFFGPGTRLTVL.

The V gene is TRBV18, the J gene TRBJ2-7; a possible D gene is TRBD1 (6 bases). Germline V gives CDR1 KGHSH, CDR2 LQKENI. The CDR3 consists of 12 residues. V was pared by 4 bases and J by 10 bases, with 14 bases between. In DNA, the CDR3 is TGTGCCAGCTCACGACCACAGGGTCTTCAGTACGTC. It encodes CASSRPQGLQYV.

The chain is built from TRBV5-4 and TRBJ1-3; D perhaps matches TRBD1 (5 bases). Germline values: CDR1 SGHNT, CDR2 YYREEE (reference sequence). This CDR3 region has 15 residues. Deletions cut 0 bases from V and 2 bases from J, with 9 bases between. CDR3 nucleotide sequence: TGTGCCAGCAGCTTGGAGTCAGGGACTGGAAACACCATATATTTT. Translating it yields CASSLESGTGNTIYF.

The chain joins TRBV10-2 to TRBJ1-4, with a possible D match to TRBD1 (5 bases). This CDR3 comprises 15 residues. V lost 6 bases and J lost 0, with 11 bases in between. Germline V gene sequence: CDR1 WSHSY, CDR2 SAAADI. The DNA for the CDR3 is TGCGCCAGCAGACGGGACGGTTCAACTAATGAAAAACTGTTTTTT. Residues: CASRRDGSTNEKLFF.

This clone was counted between two and nine times. The chain links TRBV6-6 to TRBJ2-2; D ambiguous. The CDR3 loop spans 11 amino acids. V was pared by 7 bases and J by 4 bases, with 4 bases between. Germline CDR1 reads MNHNY; CDR2 reads SVGAGI (reference sequence). The DNA for the CDR3 is TGTGCCAGCACATCCACCGGGGAGCTGTTTTTT. Translation: CASTSTGELFF.